This T cell receptor (beta chain) was documented in a study of blood T cell repertoires in COVID-19. Trimming at V came to 1 base and at J to 4 bases, leaving 3 bases not matched to a gene. CDR1 and CDR2 from the germline V gene are LGHDT and YNNKEL (reference sequence). The CDR3 has 16 residues. Clones were read by immunoSEQ multiplex PCR, and TCRdb kept only the in-frame ones, dropping some. The table shows 150,000 to 250,000 clones, with 65% to 85% occurring only once. This TCR came from a man aged 40-49 years who had recovered from COVID-19. The sequenced sample was PBMCs or T cells enriched from blood (not recorded which). The chain uses TRBV3-1 (or the pseudogene TRBV3-2) and TRBJ1-5; TRBD1 agrees at 11 bases. CDR3 region: CASSQGGQGVNQPQHF. DNA of the CDR3: TGTGCCAGCAGCCAAGGGGGACAGGGGGTGAATCAGCCCCAGCATTTT.